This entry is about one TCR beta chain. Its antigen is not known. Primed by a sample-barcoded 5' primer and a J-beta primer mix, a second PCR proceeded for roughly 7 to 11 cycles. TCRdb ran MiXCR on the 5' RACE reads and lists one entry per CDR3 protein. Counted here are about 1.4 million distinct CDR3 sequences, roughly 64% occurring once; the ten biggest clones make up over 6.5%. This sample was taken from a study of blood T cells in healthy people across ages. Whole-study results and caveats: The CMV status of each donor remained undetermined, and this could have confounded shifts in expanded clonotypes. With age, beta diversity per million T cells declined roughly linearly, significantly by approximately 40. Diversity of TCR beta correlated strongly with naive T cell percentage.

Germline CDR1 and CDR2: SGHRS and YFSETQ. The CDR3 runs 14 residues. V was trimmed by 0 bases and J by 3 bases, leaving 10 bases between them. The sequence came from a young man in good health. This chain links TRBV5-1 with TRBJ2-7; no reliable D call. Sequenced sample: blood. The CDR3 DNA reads TGCGCCAGCAGCTTGGACGGCAGTGTCTACGAGCAGTACTTC. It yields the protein CASSLDGSVYEQYF.